A selection of T cell receptor beta chains follows, all from one sample in a study of beta chain features in type 1 diabetes. Some clones are missing from TCRdb's copy, which holds only in-frame ones; the method was immunoSEQ multiplex PCR. The sample has about 170,000 clones, around 7.8% seen once. The material sequenced was central memory CD4+ T cells from blood. The receptors derive from a woman in her thirties or forties with type 1 diabetes. CDR3s include the opening cysteine and the closing phenylalanine or tryptophan. A D gene is named only where the DNA matches it firmly. Rows may omit the clone size; those that give it use once, few, many or a size class.

V gene: TRBV18; J gene: TRBJ1-5; D gene: NA; clone size: few; CDR3 protein: CASSPAGNQPQHF; CDR3 DNA: TGTGCCAGCTCACCGGCCGGGAATCAGCCCCAGCATTTT
V gene: TRBV2; J gene: TRBJ2-7; D gene: NA; clone size: few; CDR3 protein: CASSPRRGQPYEQYF; CDR3 DNA: TGTGCCAGCAGTCCCCGGCGGGGACAGCCTTACGAGCAGTACTTC
V gene: TRBV18; J gene: TRBJ1-2; D gene: TRBD1; clone size: NA; CDR3 protein: CASSPGQGNYGYTF; CDR3 DNA: TGTGCCAGCTCACCCGGACAGGGAAACTATGGCTACACCTTC
V gene: TRBV10-3; J gene: TRBJ2-7; D gene: NA; clone size: NA; CDR3 protein: CAISVGQTSPYEQYF; CDR3 DNA: TGTGCCATCAGTGTTGGACAGACGAGTCCCTACGAGCAGTACTTC
V gene: TRBV6-5; J gene: TRBJ1-5; D gene: NA; clone size: NA; CDR3 protein: CASSFNRDQPQHF; CDR3 DNA: TGTGCCAGCAGTTTTAACAGGGATCAGCCCCAGCATTTT
V gene: TRBV7-9; J gene: TRBJ2-3; D gene: TRBD2; clone size: NA; CDR3 protein: CASSSGLAESTDTQYF; CDR3 DNA: TGTGCCAGCAGCTCTGGACTAGCGGAGAGCACAGATACGCAGTATTTT
V gene: TRBV7-9; J gene: TRBJ2-3; D gene: TRBD1; clone size: few; CDR3 protein: CASSVTGASTDTQYF; CDR3 DNA: TGTGCCAGCAGCGTGACAGGGGCTAGCACAGATACGCAGTATTTT
V gene: TRBV5-1; J gene: TRBJ1-1; D gene: NA; clone size: NA; CDR3 protein: CASRRSGEDVKAFF; CDR3 DNA: TGCGCCAGCCGACGGAGTGGAGAAGATGTAAAAGCTTTCTTT
V gene: TRBV2; J gene: TRBJ2-7; D gene: TRBD2; clone size: few; CDR3 protein: CASRGGGSSYEQYF; CDR3 DNA: TGTGCCAGCAGAGGCGGGGGTAGCTCCTACGAGCAGTACTTC
V gene: TRBV7-9; J gene: TRBJ2-7; D gene: NA; clone size: NA; CDR3 protein: CASSLAGSEQYF; CDR3 DNA: TGTGCCAGCAGCTTGGCAGGGTCCGAGCAGTACTTC
V gene: TRBV5-4; J gene: TRBJ2-6; D gene: NA; clone size: NA; CDR3 protein: CASSSPGTTSGANVLTF; CDR3 DNA: TGTGCCAGCAGCTCGCCCGGGACAACCAGTGGGGCCAACGTCCTGACTTTC
V gene: TRBV7-9; J gene: TRBJ2-5; D gene: NA; clone size: NA; CDR3 protein: CASSLASPRGETQYF; CDR3 DNA: TGTGCCAGCAGCTTAGCCTCACCCCGGGGGGAGACCCAGTACTTC
V gene: TRBV18; J gene: TRBJ1-2; D gene: TRBD1; clone size: NA; CDR3 protein: CASSPGRGSGYTF; CDR3 DNA: TGTGCCAGCTCACCAGGCAGGGGGTCCGGCTACACCTTC
V gene: TRBV7-2; J gene: TRBJ1-2; D gene: TRBD1; clone size: NA; CDR3 protein: CASSLGRGPGQGSGYTF; CDR3 DNA: TGTGCCAGCAGCTTAGGGCGGGGTCCGGGACAGGGGAGTGGCTACACCTTC
V gene: TRBV11-2; J gene: TRBJ2-1; D gene: TRBD1; clone size: once; CDR3 protein: CASSPNPRDRGNEQFF; CDR3 DNA: TGTGCCAGCAGCCCGAATCCCCGGGACAGAGGGAATGAGCAGTTCTTC
V gene: TRBV19; J gene: TRBJ2-1; D gene: TRBD1; clone size: many; CDR3 protein: CASSTGDRYYNEQFF; CDR3 DNA: TGTGCCAGTAGTACCGGGGACAGGTATTACAATGAGCAGTTCTTC
V gene: TRBV7-9; J gene: TRBJ2-3; D gene: TRBD2; clone size: few; CDR3 protein: CASSLRLTSGRDTQYF; CDR3 DNA: TGTGCCAGCAGCTTGAGGTTGACTAGCGGGAGGGATACGCAGTATTTT
V gene: TRBV2; J gene: TRBJ1-6; D gene: TRBD1; clone size: few; CDR3 protein: CASVRDRVEGNSPLHF; CDR3 DNA: TGTGCCAGCGTCCGAGACAGGGTCGAGGGGAATTCACCCCTCCACTTT
V gene: TRBV5-6; J gene: TRBJ2-7; D gene: NA; clone size: NA; CDR3 protein: CASSLDYTYEQYF; CDR3 DNA: TGTGCCAGCAGCTTGGACTATACATACGAGCAGTACTTC